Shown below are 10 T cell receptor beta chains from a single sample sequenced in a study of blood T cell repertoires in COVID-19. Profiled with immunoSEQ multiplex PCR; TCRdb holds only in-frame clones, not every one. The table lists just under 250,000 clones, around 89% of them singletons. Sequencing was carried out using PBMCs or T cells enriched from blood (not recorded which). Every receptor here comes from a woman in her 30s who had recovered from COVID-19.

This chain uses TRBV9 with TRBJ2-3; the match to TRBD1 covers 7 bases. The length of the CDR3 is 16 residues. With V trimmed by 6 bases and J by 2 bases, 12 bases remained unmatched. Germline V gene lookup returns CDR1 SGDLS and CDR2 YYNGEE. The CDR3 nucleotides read TGTGCCAGCAATAGGGACCCGGGACAGTACACAGATACGCAGTATTTT. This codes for CASNRDPGQYTDTQYF. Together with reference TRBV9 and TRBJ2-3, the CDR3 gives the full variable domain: DSGVTQTPKHLITATGQRVTLRCSPRSGDLSVYWYQQSLDQGLQFLIQYYNGEERAKGNILERFSAQQFPDLHSELNLSSLELGDSALYFCASNRDPGQYTDTQYFGPGTRLTVL.

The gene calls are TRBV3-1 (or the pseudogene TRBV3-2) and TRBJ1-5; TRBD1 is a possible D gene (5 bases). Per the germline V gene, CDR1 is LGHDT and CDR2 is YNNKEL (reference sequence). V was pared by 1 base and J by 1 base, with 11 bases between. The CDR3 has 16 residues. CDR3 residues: CASSQAGVGSNQPQHF. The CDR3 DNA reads TGTGCCAGCAGCCAAGCGGGGGTTGGGAGCAATCAGCCCCAGCATTTT.

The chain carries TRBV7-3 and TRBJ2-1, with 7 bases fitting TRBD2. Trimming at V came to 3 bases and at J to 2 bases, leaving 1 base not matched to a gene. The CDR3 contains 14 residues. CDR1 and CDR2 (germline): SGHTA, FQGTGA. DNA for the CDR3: TGTGCCAGCAGCTTCGGACTAGCCTACAATGAGCAGTTCTTC. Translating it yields CASSFGLAYNEQFF. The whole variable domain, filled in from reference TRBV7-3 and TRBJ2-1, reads GAGVSQTPSNKVTEKGKYVELRCDPISGHTALYWYRQSLGQGPEFLIYFQGTGAADDSGLPNDRFFAVRPEGSVSTLKIQRTERGDSAVYLCASSFGLAYNEQFFGPGTRLTVL.

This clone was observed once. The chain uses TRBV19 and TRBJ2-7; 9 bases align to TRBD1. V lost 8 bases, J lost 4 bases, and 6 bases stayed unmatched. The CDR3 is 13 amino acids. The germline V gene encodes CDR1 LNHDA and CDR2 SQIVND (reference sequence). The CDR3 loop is CASLGQGSYEQYF. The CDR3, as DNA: TGTGCCAGTCTTGGACAGGGGTCATACGAGCAGTACTTC.

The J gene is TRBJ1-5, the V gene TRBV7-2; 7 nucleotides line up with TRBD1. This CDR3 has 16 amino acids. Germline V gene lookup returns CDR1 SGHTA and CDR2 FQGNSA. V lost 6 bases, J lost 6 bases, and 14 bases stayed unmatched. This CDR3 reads CASSRSFDREGQPQHF. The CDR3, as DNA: TGTGCCAGCAGTCGCTCTTTCGACAGGGAAGGTCAGCCCCAGCATTTT. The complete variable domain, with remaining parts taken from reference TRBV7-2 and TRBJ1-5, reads GAGVSQSPSNKVTEKGKDVELRCDPISGHTALYWYRQSLGQGLEFLIYFQGNSAPDKSGLPSDRFSAERTGGSVSTLTIQRTQQEDSAVYLCASSRSFDREGQPQHFGDGTRLSIL.

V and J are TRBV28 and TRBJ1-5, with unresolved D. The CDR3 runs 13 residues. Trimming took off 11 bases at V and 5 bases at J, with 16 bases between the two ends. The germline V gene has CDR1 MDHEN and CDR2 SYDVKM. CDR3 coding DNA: TGTGCCGCCCGGTCTGAAAGAGATCAGCCCCAGCATTTT. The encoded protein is CAARSERDQPQHF. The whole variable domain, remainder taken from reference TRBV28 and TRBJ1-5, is DVKVTQSSRYLVKRTGEKVFLECVQDMDHENMFWYRQDPGLGLRLIYFSYDVKMKEKGDIPEGYSVSREKKERFSLILESASTNQTSMYLCAARSERDQPQHFGDGTRLSIL.

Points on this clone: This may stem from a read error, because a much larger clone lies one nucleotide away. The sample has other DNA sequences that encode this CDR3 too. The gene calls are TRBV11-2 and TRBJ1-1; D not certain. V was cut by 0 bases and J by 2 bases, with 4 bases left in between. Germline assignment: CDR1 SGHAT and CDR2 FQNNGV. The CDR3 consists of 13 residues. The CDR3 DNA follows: TGTGCCAGCAGCTTAGAGCGAAACACTGAAGCTTTCTTT. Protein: CASSLERNTEAFF. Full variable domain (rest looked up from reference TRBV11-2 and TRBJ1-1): EAGVAQSPRYKIIEKRQSVAFWCNPISGHATLYWYQQILGQGPKLLIQFQNNGVVDDSQLPKDRFSAERLKGVDSTLKIQPAKLEDSAVYLCASSLERNTEAFFGQGTRLTVV.

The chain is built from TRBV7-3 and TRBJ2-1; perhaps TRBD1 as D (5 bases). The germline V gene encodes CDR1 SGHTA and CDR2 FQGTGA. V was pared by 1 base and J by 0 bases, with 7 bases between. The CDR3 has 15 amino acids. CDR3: CASSLRGLSYNEQFF. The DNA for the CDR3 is TGTGCCAGCAGCTTAAGGGGCCTCTCCTACAATGAGCAGTTCTTC.

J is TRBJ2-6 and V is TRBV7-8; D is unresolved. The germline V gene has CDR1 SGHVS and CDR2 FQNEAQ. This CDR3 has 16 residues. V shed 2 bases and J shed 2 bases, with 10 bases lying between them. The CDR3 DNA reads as TGTGCCAGCAGCTTAACCGACATTACTGGGGCCAACGTCCTGACTTTC. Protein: CASSLTDITGANVLTF.

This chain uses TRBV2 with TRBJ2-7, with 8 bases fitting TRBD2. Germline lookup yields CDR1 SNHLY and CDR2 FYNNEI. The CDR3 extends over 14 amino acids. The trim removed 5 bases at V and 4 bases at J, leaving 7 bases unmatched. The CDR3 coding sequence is TGTGCCAGCAGTCGAGAGCGGGGGCCTTACGAGCAGTACTTC. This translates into CASSRERGPYEQYF.